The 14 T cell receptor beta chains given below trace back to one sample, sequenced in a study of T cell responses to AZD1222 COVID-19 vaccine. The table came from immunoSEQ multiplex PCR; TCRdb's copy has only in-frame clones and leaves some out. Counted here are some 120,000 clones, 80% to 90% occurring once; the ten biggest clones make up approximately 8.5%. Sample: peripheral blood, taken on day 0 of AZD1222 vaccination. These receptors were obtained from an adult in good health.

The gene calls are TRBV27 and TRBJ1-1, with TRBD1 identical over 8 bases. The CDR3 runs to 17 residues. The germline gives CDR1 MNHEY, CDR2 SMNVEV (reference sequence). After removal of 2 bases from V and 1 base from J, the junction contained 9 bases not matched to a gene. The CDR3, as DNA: TGTGCCAGCAGTTTACTTGCCCTCGGGACAGGGAACACTGAAGCTTTCTTT. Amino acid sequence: CASSLLALGTGNTEAFF.

Here the CDR3 DNA reads TGCGCCAGCACCGTGACTAGCGGGAGTGGTAACACCGGGGAGCTGTTTTTT. As protein: CASTVTSGSGNTGELFF. This sequence joins TRBV5-1 and TRBJ2-2, with 12 bases that match TRBD2. Germline V CDR1 and CDR2: SGHRS, YFSETQ. The CDR3 loop spans 17 amino acids. V lost 6 bases, J lost 2 bases, and 8 bases stayed unmatched.

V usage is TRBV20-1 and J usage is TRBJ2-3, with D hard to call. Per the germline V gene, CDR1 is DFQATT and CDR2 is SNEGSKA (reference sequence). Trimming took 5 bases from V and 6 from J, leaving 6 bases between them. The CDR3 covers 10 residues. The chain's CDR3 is CSALVDTQYF. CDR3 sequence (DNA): TGCAGTGCTTTGGTCGATACGCAGTATTTT.

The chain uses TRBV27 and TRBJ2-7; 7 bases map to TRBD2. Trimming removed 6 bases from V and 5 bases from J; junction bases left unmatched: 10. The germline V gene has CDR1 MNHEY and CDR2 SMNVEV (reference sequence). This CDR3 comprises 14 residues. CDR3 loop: CASSWARGRNEQYF. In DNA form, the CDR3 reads TGTGCCAGCAGCTGGGCGCGGGGGAGGAACGAGCAGTACTTC.

The CDR3 region has the DNA TGTGCCAGCGGCGGGGCCTCCTACGAGCAGTACTTC. It specifies CASGGASYEQYF. The chain couples TRBV28 to TRBJ2-7, with D tentatively TRBD2 (6 bases). Per the germline V gene, CDR1 is MDHEN and CDR2 is SYDVKM. Trimming cost V 8 bases and J 0 bases, with 8 bases left between them. The CDR3 has 12 amino acids.

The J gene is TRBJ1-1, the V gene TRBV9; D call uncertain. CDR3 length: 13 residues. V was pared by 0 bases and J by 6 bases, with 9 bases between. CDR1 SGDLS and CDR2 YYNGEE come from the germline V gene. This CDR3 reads CASSVGGLSEAFF. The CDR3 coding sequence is TGTGCCAGCAGCGTAGGAGGGTTATCTGAAGCTTTCTTT. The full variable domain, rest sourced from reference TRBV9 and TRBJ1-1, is DSGVTQTPKHLITATGQRVTLRCSPRSGDLSVYWYQQSLDQGLQFLIQYYNGEERAKGNILERFSAQQFPDLHSELNLSSLELGDSALYFCASSVGGLSEAFFGQGTRLTVV.

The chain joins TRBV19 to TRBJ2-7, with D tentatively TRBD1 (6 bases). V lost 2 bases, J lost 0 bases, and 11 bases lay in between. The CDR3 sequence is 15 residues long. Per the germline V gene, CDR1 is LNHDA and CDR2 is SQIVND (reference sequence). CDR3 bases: TGTGCCAGTAGTATATGGGGGCCCAGCTCCTACGAGCAGTACTTC. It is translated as CASSIWGPSSYEQYF.

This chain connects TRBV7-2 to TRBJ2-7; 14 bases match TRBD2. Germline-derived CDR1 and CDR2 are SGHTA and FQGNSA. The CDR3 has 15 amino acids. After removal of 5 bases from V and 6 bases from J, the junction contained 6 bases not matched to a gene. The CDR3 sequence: CASSTGLAGVSEQYF. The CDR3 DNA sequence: TGTGCCAGCAGCACGGGACTAGCGGGAGTCTCCGAGCAGTACTTC.

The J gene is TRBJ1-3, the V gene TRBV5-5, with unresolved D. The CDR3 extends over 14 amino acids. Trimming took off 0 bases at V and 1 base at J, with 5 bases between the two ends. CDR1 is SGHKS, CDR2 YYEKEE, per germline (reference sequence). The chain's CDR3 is CASSLEGSGNTIYF. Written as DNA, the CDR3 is TGTGCCAGCAGCTTGGAGGGATCTGGAAACACCATATATTTT. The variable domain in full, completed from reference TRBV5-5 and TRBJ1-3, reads DAGVTQSPTHLIKTRGQQVTLRCSPISGHKSVSWYQQVLGQGPQFIFQYYEKEERGRGNFPDRFSARQFPNYSSELNVNALLLGDSALYLCASSLEGSGNTIYFGEGSWLTVV.

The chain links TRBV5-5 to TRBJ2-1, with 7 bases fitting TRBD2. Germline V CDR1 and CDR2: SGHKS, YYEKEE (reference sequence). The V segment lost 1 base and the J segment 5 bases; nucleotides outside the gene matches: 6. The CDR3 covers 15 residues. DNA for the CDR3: TGTGCCAGCAGCTTGTGGGCGGGAGTACACAATGAGCAGTTCTTC. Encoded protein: CASSLWAGVHNEQFF.

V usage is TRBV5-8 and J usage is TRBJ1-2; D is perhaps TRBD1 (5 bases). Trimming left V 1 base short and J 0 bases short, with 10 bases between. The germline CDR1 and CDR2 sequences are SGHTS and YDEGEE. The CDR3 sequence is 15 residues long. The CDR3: CASSLSAGSNYGYTF. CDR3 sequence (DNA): TGTGCCAGCAGCTTGTCGGCAGGGTCTAACTATGGCTACACCTTC.

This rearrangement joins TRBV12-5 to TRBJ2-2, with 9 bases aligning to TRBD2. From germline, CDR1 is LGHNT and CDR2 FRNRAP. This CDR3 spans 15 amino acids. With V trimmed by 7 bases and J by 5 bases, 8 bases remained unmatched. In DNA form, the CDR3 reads TGTGCTAGTGCTCGGCGGGAGGGCCTGACCGGGGAGCTGTTTTTT. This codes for CASARREGLTGELFF. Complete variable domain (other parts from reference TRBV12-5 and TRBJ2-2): DARVTQTPRHKVTEMGQEVTMRCQPILGHNTVFWYRQTMMQGLELLAYFRNRAPLDDSGMPKDRFSAEMPDATLATLKIQPSEPRDSAVYFCASARREGLTGELFFGEGSRLTVL.

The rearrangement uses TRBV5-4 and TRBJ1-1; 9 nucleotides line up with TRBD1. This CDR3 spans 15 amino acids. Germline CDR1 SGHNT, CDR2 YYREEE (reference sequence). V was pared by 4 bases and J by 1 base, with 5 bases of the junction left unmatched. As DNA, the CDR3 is TGTGCCAGCAGCCCGACAGGGGGAGAGAACACTGAAGCTTTCTTT. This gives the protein CASSPTGGENTEAFF. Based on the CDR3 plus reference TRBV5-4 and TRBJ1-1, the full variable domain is ETGVTQSPTHLIKTRGQQVTLRCSSQSGHNTVSWYQQALGQGPQFIFQYYREEENGRGNFPPRFSGLQFPNYSSELNVNALELDDSALYLCASSPTGGENTEAFFGQGTRLTVV.

CDR3 amino acids: CAISASSAYSNQPQHF. CDR3 bases: TGTGCCATCAGTGCTTCATCAGCTTATAGCAATCAGCCCCAGCATTTT. The chain employs TRBV10-3 and TRBJ1-5; D not certain. The length of the CDR3 is 16 residues. Germline CDR1 is ENHRY and CDR2 is SYGVKD. Between the trimmed V and J ends, which lost 4 bases and 0 bases, there was a span of 13 bases.